Sequencing of this T cell receptor (beta chain) was carried out in a study of cytomegalovirus exposure and HLA in healthy donors. Germline CDR1 and CDR2: SNHLY and FYNNEI. This CDR3 region has 14 residues. V was pared by 6 bases and J by 3 bases, with 6 bases of the junction left unmatched. Amplification used 60 Vbeta primers and 13 Jbeta primers. Sequencing was performed with immunoSEQ multiplex PCR; in TCRdb, only in-frame clones are kept and a portion is missing. The sample lists 170,000 or so clones, approximately 80% occurring once. This receptor was identified in a man aged 60-69 years in good health and CMV-seronegative. The gene calls are TRBV2 and TRBJ1-1; TRBD1 matches at 8 bases. What was sequenced was PBMCs. The CDR3 spells CASRKTTGDTEAFF. The CDR3 DNA sequence: TGTGCCAGCAGGAAAACGACAGGGGACACTGAAGCTTTCTTT.